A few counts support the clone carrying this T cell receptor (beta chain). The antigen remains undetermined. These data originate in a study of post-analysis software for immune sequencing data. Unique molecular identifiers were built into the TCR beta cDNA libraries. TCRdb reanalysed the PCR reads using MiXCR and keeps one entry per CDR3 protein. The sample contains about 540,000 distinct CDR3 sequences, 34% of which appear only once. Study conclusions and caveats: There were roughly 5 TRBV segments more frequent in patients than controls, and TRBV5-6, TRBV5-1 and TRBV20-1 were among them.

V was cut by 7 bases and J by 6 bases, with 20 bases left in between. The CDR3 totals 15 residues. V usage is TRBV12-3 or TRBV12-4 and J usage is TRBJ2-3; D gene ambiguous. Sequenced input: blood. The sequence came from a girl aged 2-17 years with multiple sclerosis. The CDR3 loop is CASKVQPTRLDTQYF. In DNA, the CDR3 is TGTGCCAGCAAAGTCCAGCCTACGCGCCTGGATACGCAGTATTTT.